Listed below are T cell receptor beta chains from one sample, sequenced in a study of a mutant IDH1 vaccine in newly diagnosed glioma. No antigen has been assigned to these receptors. Assay: immunoSEQ multiplex PCR; the TCRdb copy retains only in-frame clones and omits some. The table has about 32,000 clones, roughly 80% seen once; the top ten hold about 9.3%. Sequencing used PBMCs, obtained from a glioma patient whose treatment included an IDH1 peptide vaccine. These TCRs come from a young woman with glioma. Some clones in this sample may be carry-over from other donors' samples. The CDR3 runs from the conserved cysteine through the conserved F or W. A D gene is named only where the DNA matches it firmly. Not all rows give a size; the values are once, few, many and, for expanded clones, a class.

NA,TRBD1,TRBJ1-2,TRBV18,TGTGCCAGCTCCGGGACAGGGATGAACTATGGCTACACCTTC,CASSGTGMNYGYTF
NA,TRBD1,TRBJ1-5,TRBV5-1,TGCGCCAGCAGCTTGGGCCCGGACAGGAATCAGCCCCAGCATTTT,CASSLGPDRNQPQHF
NA,TRBD2,TRBJ2-5,TRBV6-1,TGTGCCAGCAGTCCGGGACTACCACAAGAGACCCAGTACTTC,CASSPGLPQETQYF
NA,NA,TRBJ2-7,TRBV7-2,TGTGCCAGCAGCTTAGGAGCCTCGGCGGTCGAGCAGTACTTC,CASSLGASAVEQYF
NA,NA,TRBJ2-3,TRBV13,TGTGCCAGCAGCTTCAAGGGAGATACGCAGTATTTT,CASSFKGDTQYF
NA,TRBD1,TRBJ2-7,TRBV2,TGTGCCAGCAGTGAAGGGACAGGGAGAGGCGAGCAGTACTTC,CASSEGTGRGEQYF
NA,NA,TRBJ2-7,TRBV9,TGTGCCAGCTCCCGGAGCAGGAGCTCCTACGAGCAGTACTTC,CASSRSRSSYEQYF
NA,NA,TRBJ2-7,TRBV6-1,TGTGCCACCCAGTTGTACGGCCCCACCTACGAGCAGTACTTC,CATQLYGPTYEQYF
once,NA,TRBJ2-3,TRBV4-1,TGCGCCAGCAGCCGAGTAGGAGATACGCAGTATTTT,CASSRVGDTQYF
NA,NA,TRBJ2-7,TRBV6-1,TGTGCCAGCAGCTTAGAGGCCCTCTACGAGCAGTACTTC,CASSLEALYEQYF
NA,TRBD1,TRBJ2-7,TRBV19,TGTGCCAGTAGTATGGTGGGGACAGGGCCATCCGAGCAGTACTTC,CASSMVGTGPSEQYF
NA,TRBD2,TRBJ2-2,TRBV7-6,TGTGCCAGCAGCGACGGGACTAGCGTATACACCGGGGAGCTGTTTTTT,CASSDGTSVYTGELFF
few,NA,TRBJ2-1,TRBV6-1,TGTGCCAGCAGTGAAGAAATTGGGAGCGGTTACTACAATGAGCAGTTCTTC,CASSEEIGSGYYNEQFF